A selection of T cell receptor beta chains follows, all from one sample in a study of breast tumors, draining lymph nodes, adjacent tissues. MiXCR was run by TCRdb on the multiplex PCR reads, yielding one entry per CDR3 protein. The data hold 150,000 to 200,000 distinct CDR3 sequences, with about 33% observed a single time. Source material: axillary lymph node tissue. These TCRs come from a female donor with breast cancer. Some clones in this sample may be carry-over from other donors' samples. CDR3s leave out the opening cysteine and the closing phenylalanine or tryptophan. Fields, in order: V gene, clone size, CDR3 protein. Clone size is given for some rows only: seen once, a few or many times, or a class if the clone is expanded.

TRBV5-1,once,ASIQGLAGLSYEQY
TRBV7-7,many,ASSLGSGVGNEQF
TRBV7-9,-,ASSLGTSGGSSTDTQY
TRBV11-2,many,ASSLFGVWTRGETQY
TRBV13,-,ASSFGGGGITGELF
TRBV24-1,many,ATSASSYNEQF
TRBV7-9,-,ASSLAGTNRGRDEKLF
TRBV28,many,ASSFGSATTDTQY
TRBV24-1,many,ATTGEGREDTQY
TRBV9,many,ASSAPTGLAGKETQY
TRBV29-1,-,SVSGASVNEQY
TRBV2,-,ATLDTNSQPQH
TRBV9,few,ASSSPGLNTRELF
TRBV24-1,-,ATSDFPGTSGSGELF
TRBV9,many,ASSEGSGPPYEQY
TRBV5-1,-,ASSLRGENYDYT
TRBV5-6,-,ASSSGTGIQY
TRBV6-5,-,ASSHSRITGGITDRQY